The clone carrying this TCR beta chain was seen repeatedly, ten times or more. The data were obtained in a study of early T cells in non-severe SARS-CoV-2 infection. Deletions cut 5 bases from V and 1 base from J, with 14 bases between. Germline V gives CDR1 MDHEN, CDR2 SYDVKM. The CDR3 loop spans 15 amino acids. Each CDR3 protein gets one entry after TCRdb re-called the 5' RACE reads with MiXCR. The repertoire holds under 70,000 distinct CDR3 sequences, with around 5.7% as singletons. This sequence joins TRBV28 and TRBJ1-1; perhaps TRBD1 as D (6 bases). The source of this sequence is an adult who was a healthcare worker with PCR-confirmed SARS-CoV-2 infection or an uninfected control (not recorded which). The specimen comprised whole blood, sampled at baseline. The DNA for the CDR3 is TGTGCCAGCAGTCCACGTGGGGGACAGAACACTGAAGCTTTCTTT. This codes for CASSPRGGQNTEAFF.